The clone carrying this T cell receptor (beta chain) showed up just a few times. Antigen: not known. Germline values: CDR1 MDHEN, CDR2 SYDVKM. The CDR3 length is 12 residues. Trimming shortened V by 3 bases and J by 8 bases, and 10 bases separated the two germline ends. This entry is derived from a study of beta chain features in type 1 diabetes. What was sequenced were expressed TCRB transcripts, since all of the isolated RNA had been reverse transcribed. The assay was immunoSEQ multiplex PCR, and TCRdb's table has in-frame clones only and misses some. Found here are around 160,000 clones, around 8.3% of them singletons; the top ten hold around 0.5%. Study-level findings and limits: Researchers report that Type 1 diabetes patients had moderately but significantly shorter TCRB CDR3s across all four CD4+ subsets.

This TCR was recovered from a woman aged 18-29 years with type 1 diabetes. Sequenced sample: central memory CD4+ T cells from blood. V and J are TRBV28 and TRBJ1-2; D remains ambiguous. CDR3 DNA sequence: TGTGCCAGCAGTTTTCGGGGAGGAGGCTACACCTTC. Residues: CASSFRGGGYTF.